These T cell receptor beta chains were read from a single sample in a study of OX40 agonist ivuxolimab in advanced cancers. Generated by immunoSEQ multiplex PCR, the TCRdb table keeps only in-frame clones and is missing some. The data show about 81,000 clones, around four fifths seen once. The material sequenced was CD4+ or CD8+ T cells sorted from blood, taken in a trial of the OX40 agonist ivuxolimab. These receptors all come from an adult with an advanced solid tumor such as melanoma, head and neck, liver or kidney cancer. CDR3s include the opening cysteine and the closing phenylalanine or tryptophan. The D gene is left open where the match is weak. A row's size may be missing; if present it is once, few, many or a size class.

>TRBJ2-5|.|14|TRBV28|.
TGTGCCAGCAGTTTACGGAGGGCCAAGGAGACCCAGTACTTC
CASSLRRAKETQYF
>TRBJ2-1|.|11|TRBV6-5|.
TGTGCCAGCAGTTACTCGAATGAGCAGTTCTTC
CASSYSNEQFF
>TRBJ1-2|.|15|TRBV6-6|.
TGTGCCAGCAGTTACACTTCCGGGACGCCTGAAGGCTACACCTTC
CASSYTSGTPEGYTF
>TRBJ2-7|.|13|TRBV21-1|.
TGTGCCAGCAGCAAGCACCACTCCTACGAGCAGTACTTC
CASSKHHSYEQYF
>TRBJ2-1|.|13|TRBV7-6|.
TGTGCCAGCAGCCCCAAGGTTGGGGGTGAGCAGTTCTTC
CASSPKVGGEQFF
>TRBJ2-5|.|15|TRBV10-3|TRBD1
TGTGCCATCAGACGGGGGACAGGGGGCGCGGAGACCCAGTACTTC
CAIRRGTGGAETQYF
>TRBJ2-3|.|13|TRBV28|TRBD1
TGTGCCAGCGGGACAGGGGGCCCAGATACGCAGTATTTT
CASGTGGPDTQYF
>TRBJ2-3|once|15|TRBV19|TRBD2
TGTGCCAGTAGTAAAAGGACTAGCGGGAGTGATACGCAGTATTTT
CASSKRTSGSDTQYF
>TRBJ2-1|.|12|TRBV7-2|.
TGTGCCAGCGGGGCCATGCACAATGAGCAGTTCTTC
CASGAMHNEQFF
>TRBJ2-1|.|15|TRBV6-6|.
TGTGCCAGCAGTTACTCGAGTGGGGAATACAATGAGCAGTTCTTC
CASSYSSGEYNEQFF
>TRBJ2-5|.|14|TRBV27|.
TGTGCCAGCAGTTTACTAGACAGGTCAGGGACCCAGTACTTC
CASSLLDRSGTQYF
>TRBJ2-6|once|15|TRBV5-8|.
TGTGCCAGCAGCCTTAGGCAATCTGGGGCCAACGTCCTGACTTTC
CASSLRQSGANVLTF
>TRBJ1-4|.|13|TRBV6-5|TRBD1
TGTGCCAGCAGAGGACAGGGCAATGAAAAACTGTTTTTT
CASRGQGNEKLFF
>TRBJ2-7|.|17|TRBV4-3|.
TGCGCCAGCAGCCAAGCGACTGTAGGTGACTATCCATACGAGCAGTACTTC
CASSQATVGDYPYEQYF
>TRBJ2-5|.|16|TRBV5-5|.
TGTGCCAGCAGCTTCCGGGACACCAAGCGGGGAGAGACCCAGTACTTC
CASSFRDTKRGETQYF
>TRBJ2-7|.|13|TRBV28|.
TGTGCCAGCAGTTTATTTGTAGACAACGAGCAGTACTTC
CASSLFVDNEQYF
>TRBJ1-4|.|13|TRBV6-1|TRBD1
TGTGCCAGCTTAGGACAGGGCTCTGAAAAACTGTTTTTT
CASLGQGSEKLFF
>TRBJ2-2|.|14|TRBV11-2|.
TGTGCCAGCAGCTTAGGTACATTCGCCGGGGAGCTGTTTTTT
CASSLGTFAGELFF
>TRBJ1-1|once|16|TRBV7-6|TRBD1
TGTGCCAGCAGCTTAGCGGGACAGGGCGCCGGCACTGAAGCTTTCTTT
CASSLAGQGAGTEAFF
>TRBJ2-7|.|13|TRBV13|.
TGTGCCAGCAGCTTACGAGACTCCTACGAGCAGTACTTC
CASSLRDSYEQYF
>TRBJ1-1|once|17|TRBV7-9|.
TGTGCCAGCAGCATCGGATCTTGGGAAGGACGGTGGGCTGAAGCTTTCTTT
CASSIGSWEGRWAEAFF
>TRBJ2-3|once|14|TRBV19|.
TGTGCCAGTAGGGATCTGTCGGGGGCAGATACGCAGTATTTT
CASRDLSGADTQYF